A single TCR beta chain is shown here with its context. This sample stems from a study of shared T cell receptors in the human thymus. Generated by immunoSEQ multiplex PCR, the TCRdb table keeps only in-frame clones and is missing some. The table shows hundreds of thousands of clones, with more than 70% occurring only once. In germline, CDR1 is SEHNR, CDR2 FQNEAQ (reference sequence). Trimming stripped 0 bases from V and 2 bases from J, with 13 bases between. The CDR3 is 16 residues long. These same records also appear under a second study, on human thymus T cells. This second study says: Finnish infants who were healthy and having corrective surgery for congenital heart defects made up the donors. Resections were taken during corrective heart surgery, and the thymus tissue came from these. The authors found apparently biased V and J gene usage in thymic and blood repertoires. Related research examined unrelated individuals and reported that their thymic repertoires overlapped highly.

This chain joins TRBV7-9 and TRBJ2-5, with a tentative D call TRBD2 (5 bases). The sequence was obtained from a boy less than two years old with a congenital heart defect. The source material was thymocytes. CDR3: CASSLAIRGIQETQYF. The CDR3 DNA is TGTGCCAGCAGCTTAGCTATCCGGGGTATTCAAGAGACCCAGTACTTC.